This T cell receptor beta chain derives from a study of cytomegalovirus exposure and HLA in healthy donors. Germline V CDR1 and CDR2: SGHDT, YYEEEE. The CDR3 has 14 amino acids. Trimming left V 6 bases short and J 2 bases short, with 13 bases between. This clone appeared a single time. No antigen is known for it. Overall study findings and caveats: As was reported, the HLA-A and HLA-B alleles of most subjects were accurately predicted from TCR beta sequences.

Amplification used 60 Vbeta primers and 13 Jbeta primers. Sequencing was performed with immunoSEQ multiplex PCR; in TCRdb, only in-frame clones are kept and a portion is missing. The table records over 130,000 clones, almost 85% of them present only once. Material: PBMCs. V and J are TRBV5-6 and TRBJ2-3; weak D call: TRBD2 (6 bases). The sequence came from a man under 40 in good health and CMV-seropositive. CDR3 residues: CASKEGGVTDTQYF. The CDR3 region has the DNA TGTGCCAGCAAAGAAGGCGGGGTCACAGATACGCAGTATTTT.